The 24 T cell receptor beta chains given below trace back to one sample, sequenced in a study of regulatory T cells in long-lasting Graves disease. Building the TCR beta libraries relied on iRepertoire HTBI primers, and CDR3 regions underwent Arm-PCR. TCRdb analysed the multiplex PCR reads with MiXCR anew, one entry per CDR3 protein. This table has around 460,000 distinct CDR3 sequences, approximately 23% appearing once. The time point here: persistent/refractory GD, antithyroid drugs over 5 years with positive TRAb. PBMCs were the source of the RNA used for TCR sequencing. The sample in question was peripheral blood mononuclear cells (PBMCs), obtained when the disease was refractory, from a patient treated with antithyroid drugs. The source of these receptors is a female donor with Graves disease.

The J gene is TRBJ2-5, the V gene TRBV15, with D possibly TRBD2 on 5 matching bases. The CDR3 length is 14 residues. The V end was cut by 5 bases, the J end by 5 bases, with 15 bases between. Germline V gives CDR1 LNHNV, CDR2 YYDKDF (reference sequence). The CDR3 sequence: CATSPGGQPETQYF. The CDR3 region has the DNA TGTGCCACCAGCCCGGGCGGGCAGCCGGAGACCCAGTACTTC.

About this clonotype itself: One base away lies a much larger clone, so this may be a sequencing read error. The V call is TRBV30, the J call TRBJ1-5, with TRBD1 as a possible D gene (5 bases). The J call may be in error: the DNA end matches TRBJ2-3 better. Germline V CDR1 and CDR2: GTSNPN, SVGIG (reference sequence). The CDR3 sequence is 14 residues long. The CDR3 DNA follows: TGTGCCCAGCGACCCCAGGGTAGCAATCAGCCCCAGTATTTT. Translated: CAQRPQGSNQPQYF.

About this clonotype itself: The junction shows a germline mismatch at one end, possibly a read error. The chain links TRBV25-1 to TRBJ2-5; 12 bases match TRBD1. CDR1 MGHDK and CDR2 SYGVNS come from the germline V gene. CDR3 size: 17 residues. The CDR3 DNA reads TGTGCCAGCAGCGAATATTCCGGGACAGGGGGCTCAGAGACCCAGTACTTC. It is translated as CASSEYSGTGGSETQYF.

The V gene is TRBV11-3, the J gene TRBJ2-1; a possible D gene is TRBD2 (6 bases). The germline V gene encodes CDR1 SGHNT and CDR2 YENEEA. The V end was cut by 6 bases, the J end by 4 bases, with 13 bases between. The CDR3 is 14 residues long. The CDR3 coding sequence is TGTGCCAGCAGAAGAGCGGAGGGGTACAATGAGCAGTTCTTC. Translation: CASRRAEGYNEQFF.

The V call is TRBV12-3 or TRBV12-4, the J call TRBJ2-1; D perhaps matches TRBD2 (6 bases). The V gene lost 8 bases and the J gene lost 7 bases, with 15 bases spanning the gap. The CDR3 has 13 amino acids. As DNA, the CDR3 is TGTGCCAGCTCTAGCACAAGCGGGAATGAGCAGTTCTTC. Protein: CASSSTSGNEQFF.

V and J are TRBV11-2 and TRBJ2-7, with D tentatively TRBD2 (6 bases). Germline values: CDR1 SGHAT, CDR2 FQNNGV. With 3 bases removed from V and 0 bases from J, the gap between germline ends came to 12 bases. CDR3 length: 15 residues. The DNA of the CDR3 is TGTGCCAGCAGCTTTACTAGCAGCGGCTCCTACGAGCAGTACTTC. Translated, it gives CASSFTSSGSYEQYF.

This clonotype came up many times. The V call is TRBV3-1, the J call TRBJ1-4; TRBD1 is a possible D gene (5 bases). V lost 2 bases and J 7 bases, leaving 8 bases between the germline ends. The CDR3 sequence is 13 residues long. From germline, CDR1 is LGHDT and CDR2 YNNKEL (reference sequence). CDR3 coding DNA: TGTGCCAGCAGCCAACAGGGCGGTGAAAAACTGTTTTTT. This encodes CASSQQGGEKLFF. Combining the CDR3 with reference TRBV3-1 and TRBJ1-4 gives the whole variable domain DTAVSQTPKYLVTQMGNDKSIKCEQNLGHDTMYWYKQDSKKFLKIMFSYNNKELIINETVPNRFSPKSPDKAHLNLHINSLELGDSAVYFCASSQQGGEKLFFGSGTQLSVL.

This clonotype came up a few times. The V and J genes are TRBV6-5 and TRBJ2-7; maybe TRBD1 (5 bases). CDR1 MNHEY and CDR2 SVGAGI come from the germline V gene. The CDR3 loop spans 15 amino acids. V lost 0 bases to trimming and J lost 3 bases, with 12 bases between them. Here the CDR3 reads CASSYSSRAHYEQYF. DNA of the CDR3: TGTGCCAGCAGTTACTCGAGCAGGGCACACTACGAGCAGTACTTC.

In the case of this clonotype: This clone may be a read error of a much larger clone one base away. The chain links TRBV5-1 to TRBJ2-5, with TRBD1 identical over 10 bases. This CDR3 has 15 residues. Germline CDR1 SGHRS, CDR2 YFSETQ. Here the CDR3 DNA reads TGTGCCAGCAGCCGGCGGGACAGGGGCCAAGAGACCCAGTACTTC. Translation: CASSRRDRGQETQYF.

This clonotype was counted ten times or more. The chain combines TRBV2 with TRBJ2-5, with TRBD1 matching 9 bases. This CDR3 region has 12 residues. Germline trimming cut 10 bases from V and 4 bases from J; bases unmatched to any gene: 4. Germline loops: CDR1 SNHLY, CDR2 FYNNEI. This CDR3 is CATRQGGETQYF. As DNA, the CDR3 is TGTGCCACCCGACAGGGGGGAGAGACCCAGTACTTC.

This rearrangement joins TRBV7-2 to TRBJ2-1, with 7 bases lining up with TRBD2. V lost 5 bases to trimming and J lost 9 bases; unmatched junction nucleotides: 16. Germline CDR1 SGHTA, CDR2 FQGNSA. This CDR3 is built from 16 residues. CDR3 amino acids: CASSTGGWVLDFEQFF. The CDR3 nucleotides read TGTGCCAGCAGCACGGGAGGATGGGTCCTAGATTTTGAGCAGTTCTTC.

This chain uses TRBV3-1 with TRBJ2-5; tentative D call: TRBD2 (6 bases). Trimming shortened V by 0 bases and J by 2 bases, and 13 bases separated the two germline ends. The CDR3 has 16 amino acids. Germline V gives CDR1 LGHDT, CDR2 YNNKEL (reference sequence). In DNA form, the CDR3 reads TGTGCCAGCAGCCAAGAGGTGGGAGGAGTGCAAGAGACCCAGTACTTC. This sequence encodes CASSQEVGGVQETQYF.

J is TRBJ1-5 and V is TRBV7-2; 7 bases line up with TRBD1. The CDR3 has 15 residues. From germline, CDR1 is SGHTA and CDR2 FQGNSA. Trimming at V came to 0 bases and at J to 4 bases, leaving 3 bases not matched to a gene. The CDR3 is CASSLAPGGNQPQHF. The CDR3 nucleotides read TGTGCCAGCAGCTTAGCGCCAGGGGGGAATCAGCCCCAGCATTTT.

This clonotype has just a few counts. This sequence joins TRBV7-8 and TRBJ2-5; 9 bases line up with TRBD1. Germline CDR1 and CDR2: SGHVS and FQNEAQ. V was clipped by 4 bases and J by 5 bases; unmatched bases: 14. The CDR3 runs 17 residues. The CDR3 protein is CASSSGKGDRVVETQYF. The CDR3 DNA is TGTGCCAGCAGCTCAGGAAAAGGGGACAGGGTCGTGGAGACCCAGTACTTC.

This clonotype was seen only a few times. The chain joins TRBV5-1 to TRBJ2-3, with TRBD2 matching 8 bases. Germline V gene lookup returns CDR1 SGHRS and CDR2 YFSETQ. The CDR3 spans 18 residues. V was clipped by 4 bases and J by 0 bases; unmatched bases: 13. The CDR3 sequence: CASSREGGSTASTDTQYF. For the CDR3, the DNA is TGCGCCAGCAGCCGGGAGGGAGGGTCCACGGCTAGCACAGATACGCAGTATTTT.

The V and J genes are TRBV2 and TRBJ2-1; 8 bases align to TRBD1. V gave up 4 bases and J gave up 9 bases; unmatched junction bases: 8. Germline CDR1 is SNHLY and CDR2 is FYNNEI. The CDR3 has 14 residues. The chain's CDR3 is CASSGTGRRGEQFF. Here the CDR3 DNA reads TGTGCCAGCAGTGGGACAGGGCGCAGGGGTGAGCAGTTCTTC.

This chain uses TRBV7-9 with TRBJ1-2, with 9 nucleotides matching TRBD1. Trimming cost V 5 bases and J 0 bases; bases outside gene matches: 16. The CDR3 extends over 19 amino acids. Germline loops: CDR1 SEHNR, CDR2 FQNEAQ (reference sequence). The CDR3 sequence: CASSPPGQGYPTANYGYTF. In DNA, the CDR3 is TGTGCCAGCAGCCCCCCAGGACAGGGGTATCCAACAGCTAACTATGGCTACACCTTC.

This chain connects TRBV7-2 to TRBJ1-1; D gene uncertain. The ends were cut back, 5 bases at V and 5 bases at J, with 9 bases in the middle. The CDR3 sequence is 12 residues long. Germline assignment: CDR1 SGHTA and CDR2 FQGNSA. CDR3 sequence: CASSIRQTEAFF. In DNA, the CDR3 is TGTGCCAGCAGCATCCGGCAGACTGAAGCTTTCTTT. The entire variable domain, with the rest obtained from reference TRBV7-2 and TRBJ1-1, is as follows: GAGVSQSPSNKVTEKGKDVELRCDPISGHTALYWYRQSLGQGLEFLIYFQGNSAPDKSGLPSDRFSAERTGGSVSTLTIQRTQQEDSAVYLCASSIRQTEAFFGQGTRLTVV.

The chain has TRBV6-1 and TRBJ2-5; D unresolved. Germline V gene sequence: CDR1 MNHNS, CDR2 SASEGT. V lost 8 bases and J lost 0, with 19 bases in between. This CDR3 has 16 residues. The CDR3 sequence: CASPHGEIRHQETQYF. CDR3 DNA sequence: TGTGCCAGCCCCCACGGAGAGATCCGACACCAAGAGACCCAGTACTTC.

A few counts support this clonotype. The chain carries TRBV5-1 and TRBJ2-1; tentatively, D is TRBD2 (6 bases). The CDR3 totals 15 residues. Germline values: CDR1 SGHRS, CDR2 YFSETQ. Deletions cut 1 base from V and 2 bases from J, with 10 bases between. The CDR3 reads CASSLYGGTYNEQFF. CDR3 DNA sequence: TGCGCCAGCAGCTTGTACGGGGGTACCTACAATGAGCAGTTCTTC.

The chain is built from TRBV5-6 and TRBJ1-2, with D maybe TRBD1 (5 bases). From germline, CDR1 is SGHDT and CDR2 YYEEEE. V was trimmed by 4 bases and J by 5 bases, leaving 9 bases between them. CDR3 length equals 12 residues. CDR3 protein: CASSRDLYGYTF. The CDR3 DNA reads TGTGCCAGCAGCCGGGACCTTTATGGCTACACCTTC. Full variable domain (remainder filled in from reference TRBV5-6 and TRBJ1-2): DAGVTQSPTHLIKTRGQQVTLRCSPKSGHDTVSWYQQALGQGPQFIFQYYEEEERQRGNFPDRFSGHQFPNYSSELNVNALLLGDSALYLCASSRDLYGYTFGSGTRLTVV.

In its sample, this clonotype was seen many times. One end of the junction varies from germline; a read error may be responsible. The J gene is TRBJ1-2, the V gene TRBV6-4; tentative D call: TRBD1 (5 bases). This CDR3 has 14 amino acids. CDR1 and CDR2 from the germline V gene are MRHNA and SNTAGT. This CDR3 is CASSYSPGPGGYTF. CDR3 sequence (DNA): TGTGCCAGCAGTTACTCGCCAGGGCCAGGTGGCTACACCTTC.

This clonotype appeared a few times. V is TRBV18 and J is TRBJ2-5; TRBD1 is a possible D gene (5 bases). Germline V gene sequence: CDR1 KGHSH, CDR2 LQKENI. Trimming removed 2 bases from V and 5 bases from J, with 9 bases in between. There are 13 residues in the CDR3. The CDR3 coding sequence is TGTGCCAGCTCACCAAGGGGTTGGGAGACCCAGTACTTC. This gives the protein CASSPRGWETQYF. The full variable domain, its missing parts supplied by reference TRBV18 and TRBJ2-5, is NAGVMQNPRHLVRRRGQEARLRCSPMKGHSHVYWYRQLPEEGLKFMVYLQKENIIDESGMPKERFSAEFPKEGPSILRIQQVVRGDSAAYFCASSPRGWETQYFGPGTRLLVL.

The sample holds one count of this clonotype. The chain has TRBV5-1 and TRBJ1-2, with D perhaps TRBD1 (6 bases). From germline, CDR1 is SGHRS and CDR2 YFSETQ. This CDR3 has 16 amino acids. Trimming removed 0 bases at V and 8 bases at J, with 20 bases between. Here the CDR3 DNA reads TGCGCCAGCAGCTTGGCCCCAGGGACGGACAGCGGGGGCTACACCTTC. As protein: CASSLAPGTDSGGYTF. The full variable domain, rest sourced from reference TRBV5-1 and TRBJ1-2, is KAGVTQTPRYLIKTRGQQVTLSCSPISGHRSVSWYQQTPGQGLQFLFEYFSETQRNKGNFPGRFSGRQFSNSRSEMNVSTLELGDSALYLCASSLAPGTDSGGYTFGSGTRLTVV.